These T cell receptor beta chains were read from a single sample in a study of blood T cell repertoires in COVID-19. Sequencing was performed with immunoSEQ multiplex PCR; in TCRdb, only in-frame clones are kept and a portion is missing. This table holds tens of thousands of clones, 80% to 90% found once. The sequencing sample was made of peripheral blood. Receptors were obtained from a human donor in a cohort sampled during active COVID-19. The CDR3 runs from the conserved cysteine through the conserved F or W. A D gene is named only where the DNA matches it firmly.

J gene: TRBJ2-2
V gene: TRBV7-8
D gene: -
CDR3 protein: CASSQDAGTGELFF
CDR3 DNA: TGTGCCAGCAGCCAAGACGCAGGGACCGGGGAGCTGTTTTTT

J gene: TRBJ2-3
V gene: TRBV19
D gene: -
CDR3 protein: CASRETGPSTDTQYF
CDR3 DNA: TGTGCCAGTAGGGAGACAGGACCTAGCACAGATACGCAGTATTTT

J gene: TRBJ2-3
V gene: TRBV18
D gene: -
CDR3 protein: CASSPSSHQDTQYF
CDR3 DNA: TGTGCCAGCTCACCATCGAGTCATCAAGATACGCAGTATTTT

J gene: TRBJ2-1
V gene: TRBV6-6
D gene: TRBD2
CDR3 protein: CASSSRGGSYEQFF
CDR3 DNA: TGTGCCAGCAGTTCGCGGGGGGGCTCGTATGAGCAGTTCTTC

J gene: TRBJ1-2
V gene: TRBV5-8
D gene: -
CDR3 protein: CASSFTTGGWGYTF
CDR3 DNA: TGTGCCAGCAGCTTCACGACCGGGGGTTGGGGCTACACCTTC

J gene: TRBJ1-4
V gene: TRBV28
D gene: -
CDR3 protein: CASRQGGAAEKLFF
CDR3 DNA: TGTGCCAGCAGACAGGGTGGGGCGGCGGAAAAACTGTTTTTT

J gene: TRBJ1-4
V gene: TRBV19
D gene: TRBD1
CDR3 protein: CASTDRGRLEKLFF
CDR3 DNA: TGTGCCAGTACCGACAGGGGGCGACTAGAAAAACTGTTTTTT

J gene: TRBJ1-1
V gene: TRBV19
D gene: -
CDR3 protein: CASTPTVGLETEAFF
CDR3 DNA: TGTGCCAGTACCCCGACAGTAGGGTTGGAGACTGAAGCTTTCTTT

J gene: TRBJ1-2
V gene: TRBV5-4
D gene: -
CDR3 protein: CASSLGGASYGYTF
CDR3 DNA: TGTGCCAGCAGCTTGGGGGGCGCGAGCTATGGCTACACCTTC

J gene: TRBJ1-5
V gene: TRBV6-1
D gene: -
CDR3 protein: CASSEARSGQPQHF
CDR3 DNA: TGTGCCAGCAGTGAAGCGAGGAGTGGTCAGCCCCAGCATTTT

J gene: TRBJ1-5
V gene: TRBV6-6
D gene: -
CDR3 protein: CASSYALSAGQPQHF
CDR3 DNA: TGTGCCAGCAGTTACGCCCTATCAGCGGGGCAGCCCCAGCATTTT

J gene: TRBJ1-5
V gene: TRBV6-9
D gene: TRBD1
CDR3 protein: CASSPGDRGSSNQPQHF
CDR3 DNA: TGTGCCAGCAGTCCCGGGGACAGGGGATCTAGCAATCAGCCCCAGCATTTT

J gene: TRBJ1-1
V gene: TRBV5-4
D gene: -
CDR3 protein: CASSLHNGGRGEAFF
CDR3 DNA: TGTGCCAGCAGCTTGCACAATGGTGGCCGGGGTGAAGCTTTCTTT

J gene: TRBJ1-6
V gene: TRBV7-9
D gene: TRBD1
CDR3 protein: CASSRDSFFSPLHF
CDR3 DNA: TGTGCCAGCAGCCGGGACAGCTTTTTTTCACCCCTCCACTTT

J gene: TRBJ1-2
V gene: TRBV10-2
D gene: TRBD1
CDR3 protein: CASSESTGTGDYGYTF
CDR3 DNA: TGCGCCAGCAGTGAGTCGACCGGGACAGGGGATTATGGCTACACCTTC

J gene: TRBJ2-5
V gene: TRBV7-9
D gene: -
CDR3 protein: CASRGSLGRETQYF
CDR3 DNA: TGTGCCAGCAGGGGATCGTTGGGGAGAGAGACCCAGTACTTC

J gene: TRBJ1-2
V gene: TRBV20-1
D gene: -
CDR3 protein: CSARQGYGYTF
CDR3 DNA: TGCAGTGCTAGGCAGGGTTATGGCTACACCTTC

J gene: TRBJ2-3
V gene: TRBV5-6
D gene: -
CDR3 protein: CASGWQVDTQYF
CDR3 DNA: TGTGCCAGCGGGTGGCAGGTCGATACGCAGTATTTT

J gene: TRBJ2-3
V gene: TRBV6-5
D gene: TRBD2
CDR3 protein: CASSSGTTSTDTQYF
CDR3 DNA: TGTGCCAGCAGCTCCGGGACTACTAGCACAGATACGCAGTATTTT